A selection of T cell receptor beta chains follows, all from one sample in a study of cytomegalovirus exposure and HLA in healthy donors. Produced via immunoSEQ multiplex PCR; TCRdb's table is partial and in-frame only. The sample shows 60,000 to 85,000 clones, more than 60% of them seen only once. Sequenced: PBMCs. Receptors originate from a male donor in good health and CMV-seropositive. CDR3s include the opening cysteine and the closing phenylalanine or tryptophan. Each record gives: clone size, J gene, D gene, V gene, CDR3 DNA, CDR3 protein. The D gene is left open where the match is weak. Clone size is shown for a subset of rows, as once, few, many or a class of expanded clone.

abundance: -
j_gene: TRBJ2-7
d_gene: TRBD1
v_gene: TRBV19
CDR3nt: TGTGCCAGTAGTATATCCGGGACAGGGCCCTACGAGCAGTACTTC
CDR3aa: CASSISGTGPYEQYF

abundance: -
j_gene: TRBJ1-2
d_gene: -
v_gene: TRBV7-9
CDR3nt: TGTGCCAGCAGCTTAGATGGCGGGGTTCCCTATGGCTACACCTTC
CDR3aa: CASSLDGGVPYGYTF

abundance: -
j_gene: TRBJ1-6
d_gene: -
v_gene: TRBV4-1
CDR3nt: TGCGCCAGCAGCCAAGTGTCTGGGGCTAATTCACCCCTCCACTTT
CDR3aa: CASSQVSGANSPLHF

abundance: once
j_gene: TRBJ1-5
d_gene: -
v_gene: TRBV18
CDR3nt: TGTGCCAGCTCACTGGGCAATTTCAATCAGCCCCAGCATTTT
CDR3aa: CASSLGNFNQPQHF

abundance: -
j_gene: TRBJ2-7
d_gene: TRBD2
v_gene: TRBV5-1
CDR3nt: TGCGCCAGCAGACAGACTAGCGGACAAGCTGGCCCCTACGAGCAGTACTTC
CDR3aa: CASRQTSGQAGPYEQYF

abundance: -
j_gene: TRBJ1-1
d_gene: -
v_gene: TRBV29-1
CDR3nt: TGCAGCGTTGAAGACAGGGGGAACACTGAAGCTTTCTTT
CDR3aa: CSVEDRGNTEAFF

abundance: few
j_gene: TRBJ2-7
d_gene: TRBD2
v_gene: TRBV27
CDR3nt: TGTGCCAGCAGTTCGACTAGCAGGAGCTCCTACGAGCAGTACTTC
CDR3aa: CASSSTSRSSYEQYF

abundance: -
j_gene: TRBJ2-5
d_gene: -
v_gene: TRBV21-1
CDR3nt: TGTGCCAGCCTCCAGGGAGGAGGAGAGACCCAGTACTTC
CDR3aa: CASLQGGGETQYF

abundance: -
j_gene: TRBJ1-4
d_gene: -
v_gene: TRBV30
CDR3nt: TGTGCCTGGAGCCTAGGGGGGGGCGCATGGGCAACTAATGAAAAACTGTTTTTT
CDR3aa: CAWSLGGGAWATNEKLFF

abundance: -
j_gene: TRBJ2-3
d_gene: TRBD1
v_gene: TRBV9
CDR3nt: TGTGCCAGCAGCGCCGCCCCGGGACAGGACATCACAGATACGCAGTATTTT
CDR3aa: CASSAAPGQDITDTQYF

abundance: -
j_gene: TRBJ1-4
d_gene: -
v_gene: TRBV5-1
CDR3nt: TGCGCCAGCAGCTTGGAAGGGGCAACTAATGAAAAACTGTTTTTT
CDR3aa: CASSLEGATNEKLFF

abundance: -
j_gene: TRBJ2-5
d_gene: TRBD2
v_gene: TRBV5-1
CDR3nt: TGCGCCAGCAGCAAGGGACTAGCGGGGCCTGAACAAGAGACCCAGTACTTC
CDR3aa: CASSKGLAGPEQETQYF

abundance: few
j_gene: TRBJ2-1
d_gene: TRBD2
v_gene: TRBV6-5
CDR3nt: TGTGCCAGCAGTTCCCCCGGGACTAGCATCTACAATGAGCAGTTCTTC
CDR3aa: CASSSPGTSIYNEQFF

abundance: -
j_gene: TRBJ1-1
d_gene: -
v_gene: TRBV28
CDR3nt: TGTGCCAGCAGTTTCGCGGGGGATGGCGACACTGAAGCTTTCTTT
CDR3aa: CASSFAGDGDTEAFF

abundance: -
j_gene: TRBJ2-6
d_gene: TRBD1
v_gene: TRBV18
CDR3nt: TGTGCCAGCTCACCCCAGGGGGCCTCAGGGGCCAACGTCCTGACTTTC
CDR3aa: CASSPQGASGANVLTF

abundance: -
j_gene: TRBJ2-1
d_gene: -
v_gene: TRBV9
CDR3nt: TGTGCCAGCAGCGTAGAGAGCGGTTACAATGAGCAGTTCTTC
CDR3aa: CASSVESGYNEQFF

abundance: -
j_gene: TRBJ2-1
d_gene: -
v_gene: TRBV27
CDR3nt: TGTGCCAGCAGTTACCAGGCAGTTCATGAGCAGTTCTTC
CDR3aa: CASSYQAVHEQFF

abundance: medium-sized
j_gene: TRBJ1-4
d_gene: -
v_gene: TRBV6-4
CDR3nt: TGTGCCAGCAGTGACAGGGGAAGTGAAAAACTGTTTTTT
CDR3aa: CASSDRGSEKLFF

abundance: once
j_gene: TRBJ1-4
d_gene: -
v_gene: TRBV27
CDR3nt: TGTGCCAGCGGACGGAGGGTAACTAATGAAAAACTGTTTTTT
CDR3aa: CASGRRVTNEKLFF

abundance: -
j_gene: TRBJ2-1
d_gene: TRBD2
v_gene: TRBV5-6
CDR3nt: TGTGCCAGCAGCTTGATAGCGGGAGCCAATGAGCAGTTCTTC
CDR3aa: CASSLIAGANEQFF

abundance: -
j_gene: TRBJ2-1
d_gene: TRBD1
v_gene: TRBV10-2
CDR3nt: TGCGCCAGCAGTCCGTCCTGGCGGACAGGGTCCTACAATGAGCAGTTCTTC
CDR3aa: CASSPSWRTGSYNEQFF

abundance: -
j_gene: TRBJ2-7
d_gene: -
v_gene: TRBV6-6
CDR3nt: TGTGCCAGCAGTTACCCGGGACTCACCTCCTACGAGCAGTACTTC
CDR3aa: CASSYPGLTSYEQYF

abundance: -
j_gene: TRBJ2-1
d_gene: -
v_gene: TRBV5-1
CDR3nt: TGCGCCAGCAGCCTGACAGGTCCGACCTACAATGAGCAGTTCTTC
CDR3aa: CASSLTGPTYNEQFF

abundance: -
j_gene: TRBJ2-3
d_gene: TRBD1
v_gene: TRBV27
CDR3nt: TGTGCCAGCAGTTTATTGTGGGACAGGGGCACAGATACGCAGTATTTT
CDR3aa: CASSLLWDRGTDTQYF

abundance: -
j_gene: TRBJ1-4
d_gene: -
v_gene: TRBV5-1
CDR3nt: TGCGCCAGCCGCTTTACGGGGGCAACTAATGAAAAACTGTTTTTT
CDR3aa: CASRFTGATNEKLFF

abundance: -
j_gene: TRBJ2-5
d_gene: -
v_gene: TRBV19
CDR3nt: TGTGCCAGTAGTATAGTTGCAGGATTGTGGGAGACCCAGTACTTC
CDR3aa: CASSIVAGLWETQYF

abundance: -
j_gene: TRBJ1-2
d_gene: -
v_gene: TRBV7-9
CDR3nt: TGTGCCAGCAGCTTAGGGCCCAGACTATCCACTTATGGCTACACCTTC
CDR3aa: CASSLGPRLSTYGYTF

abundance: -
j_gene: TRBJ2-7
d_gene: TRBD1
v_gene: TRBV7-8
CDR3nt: TGTGTCAGCAGCTTATCCCTCGACAGGGTCGAGCAGTACTTC
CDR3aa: CVSSLSLDRVEQYF

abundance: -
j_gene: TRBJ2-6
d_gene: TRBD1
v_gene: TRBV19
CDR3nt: TGTGCCAGTAGTAGGGACAGGGCCTCTGGGGCCAACGTCCTGACTTTC
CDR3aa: CASSRDRASGANVLTF

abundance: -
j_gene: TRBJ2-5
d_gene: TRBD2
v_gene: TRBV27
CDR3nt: TGTGCCAGCAGTCCCTCAGGACTAGCGGATCCTTTTCTGACCCAGTACTTC
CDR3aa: CASSPSGLADPFLTQYF

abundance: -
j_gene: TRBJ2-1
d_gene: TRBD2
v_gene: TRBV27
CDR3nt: TGTGCCAGCAGCTTTAGAGCGGGGTTAAACAATGAGCAGTTCTTC
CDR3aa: CASSFRAGLNNEQFF

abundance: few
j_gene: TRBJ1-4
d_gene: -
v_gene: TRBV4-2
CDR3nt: TGTGCCAGCAGCCAGGGCGGGGTTTTCGAAAAACTGTTTTTT
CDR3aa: CASSQGGVFEKLFF

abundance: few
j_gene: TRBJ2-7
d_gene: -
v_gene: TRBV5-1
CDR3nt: TGCGCCAGCAGCTGGCAAGTTAAGAACGAGCAGTACTTC
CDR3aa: CASSWQVKNEQYF

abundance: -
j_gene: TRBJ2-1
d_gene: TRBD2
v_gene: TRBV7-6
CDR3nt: TGTGCCAGCAGCCGAAAGGGCAGCGGGGGGGCCCCTAGCTACAATGAGCAGTTCTTC
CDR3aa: CASSRKGSGGAPSYNEQFF

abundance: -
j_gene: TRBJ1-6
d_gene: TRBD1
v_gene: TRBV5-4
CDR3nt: TGTGCCAGCAGCCGGGACAGTTTAAGCTCCTATAATTCACCCCTCCACTTT
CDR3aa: CASSRDSLSSYNSPLHF

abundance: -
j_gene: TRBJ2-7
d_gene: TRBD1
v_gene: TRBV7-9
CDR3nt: TGTGCCAGCAGCCCTCCTACAGGGGAAAGACCTTACGAGCAGTACTTC
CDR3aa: CASSPPTGERPYEQYF

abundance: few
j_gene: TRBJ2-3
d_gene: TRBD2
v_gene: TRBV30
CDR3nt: TGTGCCATACAGGTGGAGCCGGGACTAGCGGCAGATACGCAGTATTTT
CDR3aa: CAIQVEPGLAADTQYF

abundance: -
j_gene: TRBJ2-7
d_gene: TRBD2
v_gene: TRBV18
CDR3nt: TGTGCCAGCTCACCACCGGGACTAGCGGAAACCTACGAGCAGTACTTC
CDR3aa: CASSPPGLAETYEQYF

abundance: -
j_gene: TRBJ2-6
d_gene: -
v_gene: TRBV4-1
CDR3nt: TGCGCCAGCAGCCAAGATCGGTTCCTGACTTTC
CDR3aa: CASSQDRFLTF

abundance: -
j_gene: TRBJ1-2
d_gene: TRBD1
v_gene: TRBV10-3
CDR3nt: TGTGCCATCAGTGAGTCGGGACAGGGCTATGGCTACACCTTC
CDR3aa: CAISESGQGYGYTF

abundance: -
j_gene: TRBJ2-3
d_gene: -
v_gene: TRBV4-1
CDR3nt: TGCGCCAGCAGCCTCCTGGGACTGGGAATTGCGGGCGATACGCAGTATTTT
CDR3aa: CASSLLGLGIAGDTQYF

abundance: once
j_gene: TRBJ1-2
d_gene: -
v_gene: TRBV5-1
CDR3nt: TGCGCCAGCAGCTTGGACGCGGGGGCCTCCAGCCTCGTTGGCTACACCTTC
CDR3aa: CASSLDAGASSLVGYTF

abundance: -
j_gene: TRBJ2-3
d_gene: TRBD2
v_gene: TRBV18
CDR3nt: TGTGCCAGCTCATCGACTAGCGGGGGCATAGATACGCAGTATTTT
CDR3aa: CASSSTSGGIDTQYF

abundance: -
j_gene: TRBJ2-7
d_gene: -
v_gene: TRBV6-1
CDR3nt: TGTGCCAGCAGTGAATACAGGGTGGCCGAGCAGTACTTC
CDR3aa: CASSEYRVAEQYF

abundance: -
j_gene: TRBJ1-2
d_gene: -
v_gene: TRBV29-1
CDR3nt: TGCAGCGTTATGAGGGAATCTAACTATGGCTACACCTTC
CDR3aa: CSVMRESNYGYTF

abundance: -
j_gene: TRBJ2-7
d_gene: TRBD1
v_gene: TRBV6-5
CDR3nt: TGTGCCAGCAGCCCCGACAGGGGCAGCGTCGAGCAGTACTTC
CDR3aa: CASSPDRGSVEQYF

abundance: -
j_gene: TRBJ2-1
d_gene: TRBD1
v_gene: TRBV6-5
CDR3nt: TGTGCCAGCAGAAGGACACAGGGGAATGAGCAGTTCTTC
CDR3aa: CASRRTQGNEQFF

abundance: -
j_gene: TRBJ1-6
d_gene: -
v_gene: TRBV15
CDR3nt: TGTGCCACCAAGGGCCAGGCGGGCGGCTCACCCCTCCACTTT
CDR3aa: CATKGQAGGSPLHF

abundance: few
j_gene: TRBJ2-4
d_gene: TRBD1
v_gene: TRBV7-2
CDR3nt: TGTGCCAGCAGCCCGCGGACAGGGATAGCGTACATTCAGTACTTC
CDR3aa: CASSPRTGIAYIQYF

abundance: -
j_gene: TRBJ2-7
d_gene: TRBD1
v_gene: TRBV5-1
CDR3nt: TGCGCCAGCAGCGGAGGACAGGGGTTCAACTACGAGCAGTACTTC
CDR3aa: CASSGGQGFNYEQYF

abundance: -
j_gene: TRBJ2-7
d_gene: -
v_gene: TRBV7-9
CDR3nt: TGTTCCAGCAGCCCAGCAGGGGCAGGGACCTACGAGCAGTACTTC
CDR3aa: CSSSPAGAGTYEQYF

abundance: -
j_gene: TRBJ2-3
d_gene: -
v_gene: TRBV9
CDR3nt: TGTGCCAGCAGCGTAGGTCCCCGGGGGGCCACGGATACGCAGTATTTT
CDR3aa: CASSVGPRGATDTQYF

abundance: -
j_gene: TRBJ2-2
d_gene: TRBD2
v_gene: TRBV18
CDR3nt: TGTGCCAGCTCACCGCGGACTAGCGGAAACACCGGGGAGCTGTTTTTT
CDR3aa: CASSPRTSGNTGELFF

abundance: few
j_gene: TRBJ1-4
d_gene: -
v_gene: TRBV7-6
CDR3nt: TGTGCCAGCAGCTATTCTGGACGGAGGAATGAAAAACTGTTTTTT
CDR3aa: CASSYSGRRNEKLFF

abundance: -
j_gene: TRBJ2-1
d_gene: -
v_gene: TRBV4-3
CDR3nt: TGCGCCAGCAGCCAAGAATCTGTCAGCTCCTACAATGAGCAGTTCTTC
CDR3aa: CASSQESVSSYNEQFF

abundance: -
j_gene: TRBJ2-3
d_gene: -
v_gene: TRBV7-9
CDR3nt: TGTGCCAGCAGCTTCGGCACAGATACGCAGTATTTT
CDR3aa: CASSFGTDTQYF

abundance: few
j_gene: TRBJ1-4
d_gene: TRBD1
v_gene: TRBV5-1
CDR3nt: TGCGCCAGCAGCGCCGGACAGGGGGCTTGGAATGAAAAACTGTTTTTT
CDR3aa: CASSAGQGAWNEKLFF

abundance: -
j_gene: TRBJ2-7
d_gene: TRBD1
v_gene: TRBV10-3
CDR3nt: TGTGCCATCAGTGACGGGACAGGTTACGAGCAGTACTTC
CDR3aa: CAISDGTGYEQYF

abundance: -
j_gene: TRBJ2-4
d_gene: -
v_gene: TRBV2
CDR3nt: TGTGCCAGCAGTGAAGGCCCGGTAGCCAAAAACATTCAGTACTTC
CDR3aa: CASSEGPVAKNIQYF